This TCR beta chain was documented in a study of blood T cell repertoires in COVID-19 (dated by TCRdb to about 2020). For context, the study as a whole: Samples covering the acute and convalescent phases of COVID-19 were provided by collaborators in the United States, Italy and Spain. The material from the prospective study consisted of cDNA or gDNA derived from T cells, B-cell-depleted T cells, or PBMCs. The dataset comprised deeply sampled blood TCRbeta repertoires from subjects exposed to, actively infected with, or recovered from COVID-19. The repertoires were released in a freely available public database meant as a resource for research on the immune response to SARS-CoV-2. Samples were obtained from the ongoing ImmuneRACE study (first 160 participants) and from about 1,300 subjects provided by 6 global collaborators. Nearly every sample came with metadata listing a de-identified subject ID, COVID-19 status, age in years and sex. HLA class I and class II types, where available, came from metadata supplied by the sample provider rather than from assay-based typing.

Remarks on this clone: Its antigen is currently not known. No much larger clone is present one base from it, and per-base qualities are unavailable.

What the work shows at the level of the full study, not this receptor alone: The quantity of clinical and demographic metadata differed by source and by participant and was supplied without curation.

Participants in the prospective study were enrolled through a virtual design, were aged roughly 18 to 100 years, and lived in approximately 24 United States geographic areas. To assign participants to cohorts, the prospective study relied on clinical history that participants themselves reported in a screening survey and a study questionnaire. ImmuneRACE Cohort 3 recovered participants were defined by two consecutive negative NP/OP PCR tests, healthcare professional clearance, or symptom resolution. Each participant in the prospective study had whole blood, serum and a nasopharyngeal or oropharyngeal swab collected by mobile phlebotomists. Participants in the prospective study had the option to provide additional blood draws and questionnaires over a 2-month period. Prospective study blood samples were shipped either frozen or at room temperature before DNA extraction. TCRbeta CDR3 regions were amplified from genomic DNA using the immunoSEQ Assay, a bias-controlled multiplex PCR. The paper's data handling went like this. Nucleated cell counts per sample were estimated from amplification of reference gene primers within the assay. To quantify the absolute abundance of each unique TCRbeta CDR3 rearrangement, sequence reads were collapsed and filtered. Productive Simpson clonality was computed per sample as the square root of Simpson's diversity index over productive rearrangements. TCRdb carries this immuneACCESS record with in-frame sequences only. Its versions omit some clonotypes, under half of them owing to an unresolved V gene in the studies checked, with the rest unexplained. Clonal size and the V and J genes are those of that table, whereas D and trimming came from the DNA. For this sample there are around 240,000 clones; roughly 85% appear just once. The top ten hold approximately 2% of the sample.

Trimmed from V: 3 bases; trimmed from J: 0 bases; junction bases lacking a gene match: 0. As encoded in the germline V gene, CDR1 is LGHNT while CDR2 is FRNRAP. CDR3 length: 15 amino acids, cysteine to phenylalanine. Only the CDR3 region is kept as DNA, spanning 45 bases read in frame from base 1. The TCR sequence derives from a woman aged 45-59 years who had recovered from COVID-19. Input material: PBMCs or T cells enriched from blood (not recorded which). The V and J segments used are TRBV12-5 and TRBJ2-1, and 9 junctional nucleotides match TRBD2. The nucleotides read TGTGCTAGTGGTTTAGCGGGGGGCTCCTACAATGAGCAGTTCTTC. Its coded protein is CASGLAGGSYNEQFF.